This T cell receptor (beta chain) was found in a study of control samples from healthy donors and cancer patients (dated by TCRdb to between 2020 and 2021). As concerns this clone: Its antigen is currently not known. No base qualities exist here, and no much larger clone lies one base off it.

Spanning cysteine to phenylalanine, the CDR3 consists of 18 amino acids. CDR3 DNA only is kept here, 54 bases in frame from base 1. Per the germline V gene, SGHVS is the CDR1 and FNYEAQ is the CDR2. At the junction V is shortened by 0 bases and J by 1 base, with 15 bases in between. Library preparation was by the immunoSEQ multiplex PCR assay. TCRdb took this table from immuneACCESS and kept in-frame rearrangements with V and J called. Such tables lack part of the clones; where checked against another copy, unresolved V genes explain under half of the gap, and the rest is unexplained. The table for this sample lists some 170,000 clones; 96% of them were counted only once. Clones ranked in the top ten supply approximately 0.93% of the sample.

Recombination connected TRBV7-6 to TRBJ2-2; the D gene is not confidently resolved. This clonotype was sampled from a woman in her 30s in good health. The sample was blood. CDR3 sequence: CASSLAGIGNKNTGELFF. The nucleotide sequence is given as TGTGCCAGCAGCTTAGCGGGGATTGGGAATAAGAACACCGGGGAGCTGTTTTTT.